The 15 T cell receptor beta chains listed next were all sequenced from one sample in a study of tumor and adjacent non-tumor tissue in lung cancer. No cell sorting was done before RNA was extracted from the tissue. This non-tumor lung sample came from over 3 cm beyond the tumor edge. A modified ARM-PCR protocol with three rounds of nested PCR amplified TCRbeta. MiXCR, run by TCRdb on the multiplex PCR reads, gives a single entry per CDR3 protein. The sample records approximately 120,000 distinct CDR3 sequences, 62% being singletons. Sequences were obtained from distant non-tumor lung tissue. These receptors originate from a man in his 60s with non-small cell lung cancer.

Details on this clonotype: Germline is not matched at one junction end, which may reflect a read error. V is TRBV5-6 and J is TRBJ2-7; D is tentatively TRBD1 or TRBD2 (6 bases each). The CDR3 is 16 amino acids. CDR1 and CDR2 from the germline V gene are SGHDT and YYEEEE. CDR3 protein: CASSWSPGAGSYEPYF. The CDR3 region has the DNA TGTGCCAGTAGCTGGAGCCCAGGGGCGGGGAGCTACGAGCCGTACTTC. Combining the CDR3 with reference TRBV5-6 and TRBJ2-7 gives the whole variable domain DAGVTQSPTHLIKTRGQQVTLRCSPKSGHDTVSWYQQALGQGPQFIFQYYEEEERQRGNFPDRFSGHQFPNYSSELNVNALLLGDSALYLCASSWSPGAGSYEPYFGPGTRLTVT.

A remark on this clonotype: Germline is not matched at one junction end, which may reflect a read error. The chain recombines TRBV10-3 with TRBJ1-1, with TRBD1 as a possible D gene (6 bases). The CDR3 sequence is 13 residues long. Germline values: CDR1 ENHRY, CDR2 SYGVKD. The CDR3 DNA reads as TGTGCCGTCAGTGGGGGCGTCGGCACTGAAGCTTTCTTT. This encodes CAVSGGVGTEAFF.

As regards this clonotype: Relative to the germline gene, one junction end is altered; a read error may explain this. The CDR3 sequence: CASIQDAGTNHGYTF. CDR3 nucleotide sequence: TGTGCCAGCATCCAAGATGCAGGGACCAACCATGGCTACACCTTC. V gene TRBV4-2 combines with J gene TRBJ1-2, with D tentatively TRBD1 (5 bases). The CDR3 runs to 15 residues. Germline values: CDR1 LGHNA, CDR2 YNFKEQ.

At least ten counts were recorded for this clonotype. V usage is TRBV5-4 and J usage is TRBJ2-2; D might be TRBD2 (5 bases). The CDR3 is 15 amino acids. Germline values: CDR1 SGHNT, CDR2 YYREEE (reference sequence). The V end lost 1 base, the J end lost 1 base, and 8 bases lay between the germline ends. This CDR3 is CASSLSGRNTGELFF. CDR3 DNA sequence: TGTGCCAGCAGCTTGAGTGGGAGGAACACCGGGGAGCTGTTTTTT.

On this clonotype itself: One end of the junction fails to match germline, which may point to a read error. DNA for the CDR3: TGTGCCAGCAGTTCGCAACCAGGCTCCTACAAGCAGTACTTC. Amino acids: CASSSQPGSYKQYF. The chain carries TRBV12-3 or TRBV12-4 and TRBJ2-7; D gene unclear. This CDR3 has 14 amino acids.

This clonotype has at least ten counts. V gene TRBV29-1 combines with J gene TRBJ2-7; 13 nucleotides agree with TRBD2. With 5 bases clipped from V and 6 bases from J, the junction kept 7 bases outside the gene matches. This CDR3 has 14 residues. CDR1 is SQVTM, CDR2 ANQGSEA, per germline. CDR3 in amino acids: CSVRLAGGGGEQYF. Written as DNA, the CDR3 is TGCAGCGTTAGACTAGCGGGAGGTGGGGGCGAGCAGTACTTC.

A word on this clonotype: A much larger clonotype is one base distant, so this may be a read error. J is TRBJ2-1 and V is TRBV20-1, with 8 positions matching TRBD2. In germline, CDR1 is DFQATT, CDR2 SNEGSKA (reference sequence). J lost 8 bases, V lost 7 bases, and 10 bases had no gene match. The CDR3 extends over 13 amino acids. The CDR3 spells CSGLARVVYEQFF. The CDR3 DNA follows: TGCAGTGGACTAGCGAGGGTGGTCTATGAGCAGTTCTTC.

This clonotype turned up a few times. A much more abundant neighbour one base away suggests this may be a read error. The gene calls are TRBV29-1 and TRBJ1-1; D is ambiguous. The CDR3 has 15 residues. The germline V gene has CDR1 SQVTM and CDR2 ANQGSEA. The V end was cut by 5 bases, the J end by 1 base, with 17 bases between. In DNA form, the CDR3 reads TGCAGCGTTCCCAATCCCCGGGGTAGGAACACTGAAGCTTTCTTT. It encodes CSVPNPRGRNTEAFF.

This clonotype was seen a single time. The junction and the germline gene differ at one end; a read error may be behind it. The chain joins TRBV4-2 to TRBJ1-4; weak D call: TRBD1 (5 bases). Per germline, CDR1 LGHNA and CDR2 YNFKEQ. The CDR3 runs 14 residues. The DNA for the CDR3 is TGTGCCAGCATCCAAGGTGGAGTAGGGGAAAAACTGTTCTTT. Amino acids: CASIQGGVGEKLFF.

Worth noting for this clonotype: Given the absence of the conserved phenylalanine or tryptophan at the CDR3 end, a read error is likely. The limits of the CDR3 on the DNA are not certain, so only TCRdb's listed CDR3 is given. This chain uses TRBV4-1 with TRBJ2-5. The CDR3 numbers 15 amino acids, ends counted. Germline CDR1 MGHRA, CDR2 YSYEKL. CDR3 residues: CASSQVTVLGGTKYI.

There are a few counts of this clonotype. The chain is built from TRBV7-8 and TRBJ1-5, with D tentatively TRBD1 (6 bases). CDR3 length equals 16 residues. CDR1 is SGHVS and CDR2 is FQNEAQ in the germline V gene. CDR3 in DNA: TGTGTCAGTAGCTTAGTAGCGGGACATAGCAATCAGCCCCAGCATTTT. Translating it yields CVSSLVAGHSNQPQHF.

Comment on this clonotype: A read error may explain this, as a much larger clone is one base away. CDR3 sequence reads: CSMVASGQETQYF. The CDR3 coding sequence is TGCAGCATGGTGGCTAGCGGACAAGAGACCCAGTACTTC. The chain carries TRBV29-1 and TRBJ2-5; 7 bases fit TRBD2. CDR1 is SQVTM and CDR2 is ANQGSEA in the germline V gene. The CDR3 spans 13 residues. The ends lost 8 bases at V and 2 bases at J; junction bases unmatched: 8. Full variable domain (missing parts from reference TRBV29-1 and TRBJ2-5): SAVISQKPSRDICQRGTSLTIQCQVDSQVTMMFWYRQQPGQSLTLIATANQGSEATYESGFVIDKFPISRPNLTFSTLTVSNMSPEDSSIYLCSMVASGQETQYFGPGTRLLVL.

The rearrangement uses TRBV5-1 and TRBJ1-1, with D perhaps matching TRBD1 (6 bases). CDR3 length: 19 residues. Trimming took 3 bases from V and 4 from J, leaving 28 bases between them. Germline CDR1 reads SGHRS; CDR2 reads YFSETQ. CDR3 in DNA: TGCGCCAGCAGCTGGACCCCGAGGGACATGGGGGATAGGGGCACTGAAGCTTTCTTT. Protein product: CASSWTPRDMGDRGTEAFF.

This rearrangement joins TRBV14 to TRBJ1-3, with 7 bases lining up with TRBD1. With V trimmed by 6 bases and J by 3 bases, 8 bases remained unmatched. The germline V gene encodes CDR1 SGHDN and CDR2 FVKESK. The CDR3 totals 15 residues. DNA for the CDR3: TGTGCCAGCAGTGTGGGACAGTCCGATGGAAACACCATATATTTT. Translating it yields CASSVGQSDGNTIYF.

Details on this clonotype: The conserved final phenylalanine or tryptophan is absent from the CDR3, which likely points to a read error. The CDR3 region is CASGQDPGKPYDYTL. CDR3 bases: TGCGCCAGCGGCCAAGATCCCGGGAAACCCTATGACTACACCTTA. The J gene is TRBJ1-2, the V gene TRBV4-3, with D uncertain. The CDR3 extends over 15 amino acids. The V gene's germline CDR1 is LGHNA and CDR2 YSLEER.